The text below deals with one T cell receptor beta chain. Its antigen remains unknown. V gave up 0 bases and J gave up 4 bases; unmatched junction bases: 4. Germline CDR1 DFQATT, CDR2 SNEGSKA (reference sequence). There are 14 residues in the CDR3. Alongside a J-beta primer mix, a sample-barcoded 5' primer served in a second PCR lasting roughly 6 to 12 cycles. Each cDNA was tagged by a template-switch adaptor containing 12 random nucleotides. TCRdb re-called the 5' RACE reads with MiXCR, one entry per CDR3 protein. The top ten hold about 18% of the sample, which has about 570,000 distinct CDR3 sequences, approximately 27% seen once. This sample is part of a study of blood T cells in healthy people across ages. Study-wide findings and caveats: Age showed a roughly linear inverse relationship with TCR beta diversity per million T cells. Aged donors had fewer naive CD4+ cells and lower diversity than long-lived donors. The study lacked donor CMV status, which possibly confounded expanded clonotype changes.

The source material was blood. The source of this sequence is a woman in her sixties or seventies in good health. The chain is built from TRBV20-1 and TRBJ2-7; 9 bases align to TRBD2. CDR3 residues: CSAREASGKYEQYF. The CDR3 DNA follows: TGCAGTGCTAGAGAGGCTAGCGGGAAGTACGAGCAGTACTTC.